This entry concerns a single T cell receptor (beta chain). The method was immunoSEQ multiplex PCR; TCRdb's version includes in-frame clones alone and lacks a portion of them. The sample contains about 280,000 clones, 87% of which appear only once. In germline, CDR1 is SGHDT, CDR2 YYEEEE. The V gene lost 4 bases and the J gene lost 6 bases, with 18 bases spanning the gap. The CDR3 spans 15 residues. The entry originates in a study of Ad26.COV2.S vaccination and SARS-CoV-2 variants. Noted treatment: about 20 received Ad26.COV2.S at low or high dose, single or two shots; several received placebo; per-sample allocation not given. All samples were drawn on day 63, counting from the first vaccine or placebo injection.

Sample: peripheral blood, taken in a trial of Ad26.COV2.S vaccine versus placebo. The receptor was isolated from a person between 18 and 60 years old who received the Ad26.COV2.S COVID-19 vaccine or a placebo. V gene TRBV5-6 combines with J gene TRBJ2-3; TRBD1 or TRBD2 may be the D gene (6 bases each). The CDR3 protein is CASSTGTFTGDTQYF. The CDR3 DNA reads TGTGCCAGCAGCACTGGGACTTTTACAGGGGATACGCAGTATTTT.